The source of this T cell receptor (beta chain) is a study of T cells in localized non-small cell lung cancer. Note on this clone: Its antigen is not known.

TCRdb keeps only in-frame clones here, not all; method: immunoSEQ multiplex PCR. The sample contains about 31,000 clones, 89% of which appear only once. Overall study findings and caveats: Among blood samples, higher T cell density accompanied longer overall survival.

The CDR3 runs to 12 residues. V shed 6 bases and J shed 9 bases, with 12 bases lying between them. Germline V gene lookup returns CDR1 MNHNS and CDR2 SASEGT. Material: peripheral blood, obtained before any cancer treatment. This clonotype originated in a woman aged 40-75 years with stage I lung adenocarcinoma. The chain combines TRBV6-1 with TRBJ2-1; D unclear. The CDR3 nucleotides are TGTGCCAGCAGCTTGACCCCCGTTGAGCAGTTCTTC. This encodes CASSLTPVEQFF.